The 32 T cell receptor beta chains in this list originate from one sample, sequenced in a study of T-cell reconstitution after alpha-beta-depleted transplantation in children. A library of TCRbeta sequences, prepared with unique molecular identifiers, was generated. TCRdb re-derived calls from the PCR reads in MiXCR, one entry per CDR3 protein. The sample shows a few hundred thousand distinct CDR3 sequences, over 20% of them seen only once. The sample was PBMCs, taken before TCRalphabeta/CD19-depleted stem cell transplant. Every receptor here comes from a boy younger than two with Wiskott-Aldrich syndrome, due to receive a stem cell transplant.

The rearrangement joins TRBV13 to TRBJ2-7; TRBD2 aligns across 9 bases. Unmatched junction bases numbered 8, after V lost 5 bases and J lost 0 bases. Germline V CDR1 and CDR2: PRHDT, FYEKMQ (reference sequence). The CDR3 loop spans 16 amino acids. Here the CDR3 DNA reads TGTGCCAGCAGCATCGCGGGGGGGAGCTCCTCCTACGAGCAGTACTTC. Encoded protein: CASSIAGGSSSYEQYF.

This clonotype was recorded a few times. The V and J genes are TRBV12-3 or TRBV12-4 and TRBJ1-2; no clear D gene. The CDR3 contains 12 residues. V lost 3 bases to trimming and J lost 6 bases, with 8 bases between them. The CDR3, as DNA: TGTGCCAGCAGTTTTCCCCGGCATGGCTACACCTTC. Its protein is CASSFPRHGYTF.

This clonotype has just a few counts. The chain links TRBV9 to TRBJ2-3; perhaps TRBD2 as D (6 bases). From germline, CDR1 is SGDLS and CDR2 YYNGEE. This CDR3 contains 15 residues. V was cut by 3 bases and J by 5 bases, with 16 bases left in between. CDR3 residues: CASSGGWRDGDTQYF. CDR3 DNA sequence: TGTGCCAGCAGCGGAGGGTGGCGGGACGGAGATACGCAGTATTTT.

The J gene is TRBJ2-1, the V gene TRBV13, with 9 bases lining up with TRBD2. V trimming: 4 bases; J trimming: 5 bases; junction bases outside the gene matches: 15. The CDR3 consists of 18 residues. Germline V gives CDR1 PRHDT, CDR2 FYEKMQ (reference sequence). The CDR3 spells CASSSLGPSRGRDNEQFF. For the CDR3, the DNA is TGTGCCAGCAGCTCCCTAGGGCCCTCGCGCGGGAGGGACAATGAGCAGTTCTTC.

The chain carries TRBV2 and TRBJ2-1; D gene ambiguous. Trimming pared 4 bases from V and 7 bases from J, leaving 5 bases between. The CDR3 spans 11 residues. CDR1 is SNHLY and CDR2 is FYNNEI in the germline V gene. The CDR3 loop reads CASSGWNEQFF. CDR3 DNA: TGTGCCAGCAGTGGGTGGAATGAGCAGTTCTTC.

CDR3 protein: CAIRARGSTGSYNEQFF. CDR3 DNA sequence: TGTGCCATCAGGGCGAGGGGGTCTACGGGTAGTTACAATGAGCAGTTCTTC. The chain carries TRBV10-3 and TRBJ2-1; D possibly corresponds to TRBD1 (6 bases). The length of the CDR3 is 17 residues. Trimming pared 6 bases from V and 4 bases from J, leaving 22 bases between. The germline V gene encodes CDR1 ENHRY and CDR2 SYGVKD.

The chain is built from TRBV5-6 and TRBJ2-3, with TRBD2 identical over 7 bases. Trimming cost V 4 bases and J 5 bases; bases outside gene matches: 10. Germline V CDR1 and CDR2: SGHDT, YYEEEE. This CDR3 has 15 residues. The DNA of the CDR3 is TGTGCCAGCAGCCGCAGGGTGCCTAGCGGAGATACGCAGTATTTT. It specifies CASSRRVPSGDTQYF. The variable domain in full, completed from reference TRBV5-6 and TRBJ2-3, reads DAGVTQSPTHLIKTRGQQVTLRCSPKSGHDTVSWYQQALGQGPQFIFQYYEEEERQRGNFPDRFSGHQFPNYSSELNVNALLLGDSALYLCASSRRVPSGDTQYFGPGTRLTVL.

This clonotype has only a few counts. This chain uses TRBV20-1 with TRBJ2-5, with 9 bases matching TRBD2. Per the germline V gene, CDR1 is DFQATT and CDR2 is SNEGSKA (reference sequence). CDR3 length equals 14 residues. The ends lost 3 bases at V and 2 bases at J; junction bases unmatched: 4. Written as DNA, the CDR3 is TGCAGTGCTAGGGGACTAGCCCAGCAAGAGACCCAGTACTTC. Protein: CSARGLAQQETQYF.

V and J are TRBV5-1 and TRBJ2-5; D is possibly TRBD2 (5 bases). CDR3 length equals 14 residues. Trimming took 0 bases from V and 3 from J, leaving 9 bases between them. CDR1 is SGHRS, CDR2 YFSETQ, per germline. CDR3 sequence reads: CASSLDTGKETQYF. CDR3 DNA sequence: TGCGCCAGCAGCTTGGACACGGGGAAAGAGACCCAGTACTTC. The whole variable domain, filled in from reference TRBV5-1 and TRBJ2-5, reads KAGVTQTPRYLIKTRGQQVTLSCSPISGHRSVSWYQQTPGQGLQFLFEYFSETQRNKGNFPGRFSGRQFSNSRSEMNVSTLELGDSALYLCASSLDTGKETQYFGPGTRLLVL.

This chain uses TRBV5-1 with TRBJ2-3; TRBD2 matches 11 bases. CDR1 is SGHRS, CDR2 YFSETQ, per germline. The CDR3 contains 17 residues. V was pared by 4 bases and J by 0 bases, with 7 bases of the junction left unmatched. The CDR3 DNA reads as TGCGCCAGCAGCACCGGGACTAGCGGTATTAGCACAGATACGCAGTATTTT. This translates into CASSTGTSGISTDTQYF.

V is TRBV5-1 and J is TRBJ2-7, with 10 bases fitting TRBD2. Trimming removed 0 bases from V and 5 bases from J; junction bases left unmatched: 5. CDR1 is SGHRS, CDR2 YFSETQ, per germline. CDR3 length: 15 residues. The CDR3 DNA reads as TGCGCCAGCAGCTTGGGGAGCGGGAGGGCCCACGAGCAGTACTTC. It codes for CASSLGSGRAHEQYF. The entire variable domain, with the rest obtained from reference TRBV5-1 and TRBJ2-7, is as follows: KAGVTQTPRYLIKTRGQQVTLSCSPISGHRSVSWYQQTPGQGLQFLFEYFSETQRNKGNFPGRFSGRQFSNSRSEMNVSTLELGDSALYLCASSLGSGRAHEQYFGPGTRLTVT.

The V call is TRBV29-1, the J call TRBJ2-1, with no clear D. Trimming took off 2 bases at V and 8 bases at J, with 10 bases between the two ends. From germline, CDR1 is SQVTM and CDR2 ANQGSEA. The CDR3 spans 12 residues. DNA of the CDR3: TGCAGCGTTGAAAGGGTTTTGGATGAGCAGTTCTTC. Translated: CSVERVLDEQFF.

This clonotype was counted at least ten times. The genes are TRBV12-3 or TRBV12-4 and TRBJ2-3, with 7 positions matching TRBD1. The length of the CDR3 is 15 residues. V shed 8 bases, J shed 0 bases, and the junction held 8 bases outside the gene matches. CDR3 loop: CASSPRQGSTDTQYF. The CDR3, as DNA: TGTGCCAGCTCACCGAGACAGGGTAGCACAGATACGCAGTATTTT.

The chain joins TRBV4-2 to TRBJ2-3; 9 bases agree with TRBD2. The CDR3 extends over 18 amino acids. V lost 2 bases, J lost 3 bases, and 12 bases stayed unmatched. Germline V gene lookup returns CDR1 LGHNA and CDR2 YNFKEQ. CDR3 amino acids: CASSQRTSAGYLTDTQYF. CDR3 bases: TGTGCCAGCAGCCAAAGGACTAGCGCAGGCTACCTAACAGATACGCAGTATTTT.

The V call is TRBV21-1, the J call TRBJ2-7. TRBV21-1 is designated a pseudogene. The CDR3 has 11 residues. CDR3 nucleotides: TGTGCCAGCACCCCGAGTTACGAGCAGTACTTC. It encodes CASTPSYEQYF.

The rearrangement joins TRBV7-9 to TRBJ1-4; D remains ambiguous. Germline-derived CDR1 and CDR2 are SEHNR and FQNEAQ (reference sequence). The V and J ends lost 2 bases and 10 bases respectively, with 17 bases between them. This CDR3 contains 15 residues. DNA of the CDR3: TGTGCCAGCAGCTTATCCGCAGCTACCCTTGGAAAACTGTTTTTT. Residues: CASSLSAATLGKLFF.

V usage is TRBV5-1 and J usage is TRBJ2-7, with D perhaps TRBD1 (6 bases). The CDR3 runs to 13 residues. Trimming removed 1 base from V and 5 bases from J, with 10 bases in between. Germline V CDR1 and CDR2: SGHRS, YFSETQ. CDR3 residues: CASSLSGDNEQYF. The DNA of the CDR3 is TGCGCCAGCAGCTTGTCTGGGGACAACGAGCAGTACTTC.

The J gene is TRBJ1-5, the V gene TRBV7-2, with TRBD1 identical over 9 bases. Germline assignment: CDR1 SGHTA and CDR2 FQGNSA. V shed 6 bases, J shed 5 bases, and the junction held 5 bases outside the gene matches. CDR3 length equals 14 residues. The CDR3 region is CASRRTGADQPQHF. The CDR3 DNA follows: TGTGCCAGCAGACGGACAGGGGCCGATCAGCCCCAGCATTTT.

In its sample, this clonotype was seen a few times. In DNA form, the CDR3 reads TGTGCCAGCAGTGACCAGGGGAGGAAAACAGATACGCAGTATTTT. It yields the protein CASSDQGRKTDTQYF. J is TRBJ2-3 and V is TRBV2; perhaps D is TRBD1 or TRBD2 (6 bases each). V lost 3 bases, J lost 3 bases, and 13 bases lay in between. The CDR3 contains 15 residues. Germline values: CDR1 SNHLY, CDR2 FYNNEI.

The chain uses TRBV28 and TRBJ2-5; 9 positions agree with TRBD1. CDR1 is MDHEN and CDR2 is SYDVKM in the germline V gene. After removal of 2 bases from V and 5 bases from J, the junction contained 6 bases not matched to a gene. This CDR3 region has 15 residues. CDR3 nucleotides: TGTGCCAGCAGTTTAAAACAGGGGGCAATGGAGACCCAGTACTTC. Translated, it gives CASSLKQGAMETQYF. The whole variable domain, remainder taken from reference TRBV28 and TRBJ2-5, is DVKVTQSSRYLVKRTGEKVFLECVQDMDHENMFWYRQDPGLGLRLIYFSYDVKMKEKGDIPEGYSVSREKKERFSLILESASTNQTSMYLCASSLKQGAMETQYFGPGTRLLVL.

This chain links TRBV5-1 with TRBJ2-1; D perhaps matches TRBD1 (7 bases). V lost 2 bases, J lost 2 bases, and 17 bases lay in between. The CDR3 loop spans 17 amino acids. Germline assignment: CDR1 SGHRS and CDR2 YFSETQ. CDR3 residues: CASSFGPTGRPYNEQFF. The CDR3 nucleotides read TGCGCCAGCAGCTTTGGCCCGACAGGGAGGCCCTACAATGAGCAGTTCTTC.

This clonotype was detected a few times. The chain joins TRBV12-3 or TRBV12-4 to TRBJ2-1; 8 nucleotides agree with TRBD2. The CDR3 spans 16 residues. The trim removed 1 base at V and 7 bases at J, leaving 9 bases unmatched. CDR3 in amino acids: CASSLGGTRARNEQFF. The CDR3 nucleotides are TGTGCCAGCAGTTTAGGTGGGACTAGAGCTCGAAATGAGCAGTTCTTC.

This clonotype was detected a few times. This chain connects TRBV29-1 to TRBJ1-1, with D uncertain. The V end lost 4 bases, the J end lost 7 bases, and 7 bases lay between the germline ends. The germline gives CDR1 SQVTM, CDR2 ANQGSEA. This CDR3 has 10 amino acids. The CDR3 bases are TGCAGCGTTGGGGCACATGAAGCTTTCTTT. As protein: CSVGAHEAFF.

V usage is TRBV20-1 and J usage is TRBJ2-1; 7 bases match TRBD1. CDR3 size: 15 residues. CDR1 is DFQATT and CDR2 is SNEGSKA in the germline V gene (reference sequence). J was trimmed by 8 bases and V by 0 bases; bases with no gene match: 10. This chain's CDR3 is CSARDPGRGTDEQFF. As DNA, the CDR3 is TGCAGTGCTAGAGACCCCGGTAGGGGGACAGATGAGCAGTTCTTC.

This clonotype has more than one count but fewer than ten. The CDR3 spells CSASGRPGELFF. The CDR3 region has the DNA TGCAGTGCTAGTGGTCGGCCCGGGGAGCTGTTTTTT. J is TRBJ2-2 and V is TRBV20-1, with unresolved D. CDR1 and CDR2 from the germline V gene are DFQATT and SNEGSKA (reference sequence). CDR3 length: 12 amino acids. V lost 3 bases to trimming and J lost 6 bases, with 8 bases between them.

This clonotype appeared a few times. This CDR3 reads CASSPRALSDTQYF. DNA for the CDR3: TGTGCCAGCAGTCCTAGGGCCCTCTCTGATACGCAGTATTTT. The chain recombines TRBV12-3 or TRBV12-4 with TRBJ2-3; no reliable D call. There are 14 residues in the CDR3. Trimming removed 5 bases from V and 6 bases from J, with 15 bases in between.

This clonotype was seen only a few times. The chain couples TRBV3-1 to TRBJ2-1; TRBD2 agrees at 7 bases. This CDR3 contains 16 residues. V gave up 0 bases and J gave up 4 bases; unmatched junction bases: 6. Germline CDR1 LGHDT, CDR2 YNNKEL (reference sequence). CDR3 nucleotide sequence: TGTGCCAGCAGCCAAGAGCCCCGGGGGGTATACAATGAGCAGTTCTTC. Protein: CASSQEPRGVYNEQFF.

The chain couples TRBV20-1 to TRBJ1-6, with D perhaps matching TRBD1 (6 bases). Per germline, CDR1 DFQATT and CDR2 SNEGSKA (reference sequence). Deletions cut 6 bases from V and 7 bases from J, with 16 bases between. The CDR3 is 14 residues long. As DNA, the CDR3 is TGCAGTGCCCTCTGGGGGGGGGCGAATTCACCCCTCCACTTT. Its protein is CSALWGGANSPLHF.

The rearrangement uses TRBV10-3 and TRBJ2-1, with D possibly matching TRBD2 (6 bases). Germline V gene lookup returns CDR1 ENHRY and CDR2 SYGVKD. This CDR3 comprises 14 residues. The V end lost 6 bases, the J end lost 1 base, and 10 bases lay between the germline ends. CDR3 DNA sequence: TGTGCCATCAGCCTAGCGCCGTCCTACAATGAGCAGTTCTTC. This sequence encodes CAISLAPSYNEQFF.

The CDR3 bases are TGCAGTGCTAGAGATTTTACCGGGCTGTCCTACGAGCAGTACTTC. Its translation: CSARDFTGLSYEQYF. This chain connects TRBV20-1 to TRBJ2-7; unclear D gene. Germline lookup yields CDR1 DFQATT and CDR2 SNEGSKA (reference sequence). V was shortened by 0 bases and J by 1 base, with 13 bases between the two germline ends. The CDR3 has 15 residues.

A few counts support this clonotype. This sequence joins TRBV5-4 and TRBJ1-1; TRBD1 agrees at 8 bases. In germline, CDR1 is SGHNT, CDR2 YYREEE (reference sequence). The V and J ends lost 6 bases and 1 base, in that order; junction bases with no gene match: 5. There are 14 residues in the CDR3. CDR3 sequence (DNA): TGTGCCAGCAAGATTGACAGGGGGAACACTGAAGCTTTCTTT. Its translation is CASKIDRGNTEAFF.

This clonotype has more than one count but fewer than ten. The chain employs TRBV28 and TRBJ2-1, with 8 nucleotides matching TRBD2. The CDR3 loop spans 16 amino acids. Germline V gene lookup returns CDR1 MDHEN and CDR2 SYDVKM. The V gene end was trimmed by 8 bases and the J gene end by 3 bases; junction bases not matched to a gene: 12. The CDR3 DNA follows: TGTGCCAGCGGTGAGGGTGTAGCGGGGAACTACAATGAGCAGTTCTTC. Translated, it gives CASGEGVAGNYNEQFF.